This T cell receptor beta chain was obtained from a study of blood T cell repertoires in COVID-19. Study context: COVID-19 samples, acute and convalescent, were from the United States, Italy and Spain.

Original methodology: Researchers report that nucleated cell counts were estimated from reference gene primer amplification. Assay used: immunoSEQ multiplex PCR; TCRdb lists only in-frame clones, some missing. The V and J calls and clone size come from that table; D and trimming were worked out from the DNA. The sample comprises approximately 90,000 clones, around nine tenths of which are singletons, and approximately 5% rests with the top ten. This CDR3 contains 16 residues. V lost 4 bases, J lost 0 bases, and 11 bases lay in between. Per germline, CDR1 SGHKS and CDR2 YYEKEE (reference sequence). This chain links TRBV5-5 with TRBJ1-6, with a tentative D call TRBD1 (6 bases). This TCR derives from a woman older than 75 with acute or convalescent COVID-19. Specimen: peripheral blood. The CDR3 region has the DNA TGTGCCAGCAGCCGCCAGGGGAGCTCCTATAATTCACCCCTCCACTTT. This encodes CASSRQGSSYNSPLHF.